This passage covers 3 T cell receptor beta chains from one sample sequenced in a study of T cells in localized non-small cell lung cancer. Produced via immunoSEQ multiplex PCR; TCRdb's table is partial and in-frame only. This table has around 80,000 clones, about 78% appearing once. Sequences were derived from PBMCs, sampled before any cancer treatment. Receptor source: a man between 40 and 75 years old with stage II squamous cell lung carcinoma.

This clone was recorded a few times. The CDR3 loop reads CASTTRSSYNSPLHF. Here the CDR3 DNA reads TGTGCCTCCACGACCCGAAGCTCCTATAATTCACCCCTCCACTTT. The chain uses TRBV30 and TRBJ1-6; no clear D gene. V lost 7 bases and J lost 0, with 13 bases in between. CDR1 GTSNPN and CDR2 SVGIG come from the germline V gene (reference sequence). The CDR3 is 15 amino acids.

The chain recombines TRBV2 with TRBJ1-5, with D unresolved. CDR3 size: 12 residues. From germline, CDR1 is SNHLY and CDR2 FYNNEI. V gave up 8 bases and J gave up 7 bases, with 12 bases separating them. The CDR3 loop is CASRLSGQPQHF. The CDR3 DNA reads TGTGCCAGCCGTCTTTCAGGCCAGCCCCAGCATTTT.

This clone was recorded once. The rearrangement uses TRBV27 and TRBJ2-3, with no clear D. This CDR3 spans 14 amino acids. Germline V CDR1 and CDR2: MNHEY, SMNVEV (reference sequence). V lost 6 bases and J 0 bases, leaving 10 bases between the germline ends. DNA of the CDR3: TGTGCCAGCAGCCTCCAGAGAAGCACAGATACGCAGTATTTT. This gives the protein CASSLQRSTDTQYF.